This TCR beta chain was retrieved from a study of human T cells and chemical hapten exposure. Noted time point: pre-sensitization, week 0. The treatment denotes: therapeutic diphenylcyclopropenone sensitization with weekly scalp DPC. The study, taken as a whole, reports: Versus controls, expanded TCRs had significantly more large CDR3 similarity clusters.

The germline V gene encodes CDR1 LGHNA and CDR2 YSLEER. This CDR3 has 16 amino acids. V lost 4 bases and J lost 4, with 14 bases in between. This clonotype was seen ten or more times. Its antigen remains unknown. TCRdb re-called the RACE reads through MiXCR, storing one row per CDR3 protein. Of approximately 370,000 distinct CDR3 sequences in the sample, 5.5% were seen once. The rearrangement links TRBV4-3 to TRBJ2-6; D assignment may be TRBD1 or TRBD2 (7 bases each). The TCR comes from a woman aged 18-29 years with alopecia areata. Some clones in this sample may be carry-over from other donors' samples. The source material was whole blood, sampled in connection with sensitization to the hapten diphenylcyclopropenone (DPC). Written as DNA, the CDR3 is TGCGCCAGCAGCCGGGGAGGGGGCGGAGGGGCCAACGTCCTGACTTTC. The encoded protein is CASSRGGGGGANVLTF.